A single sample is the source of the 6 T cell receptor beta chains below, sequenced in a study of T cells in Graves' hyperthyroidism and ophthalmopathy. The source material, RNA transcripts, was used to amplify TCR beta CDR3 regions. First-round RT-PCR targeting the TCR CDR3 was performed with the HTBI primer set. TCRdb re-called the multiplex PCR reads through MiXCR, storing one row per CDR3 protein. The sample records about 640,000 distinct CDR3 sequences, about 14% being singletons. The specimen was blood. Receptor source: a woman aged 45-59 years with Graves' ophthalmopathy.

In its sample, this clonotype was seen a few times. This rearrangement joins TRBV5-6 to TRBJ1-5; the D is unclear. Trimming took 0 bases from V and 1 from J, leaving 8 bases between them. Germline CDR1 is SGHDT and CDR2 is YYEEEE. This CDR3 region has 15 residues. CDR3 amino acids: CASSLGTESNQPQHF. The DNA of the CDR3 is TGTGCCAGCAGCTTGGGGACGGAGAGCAATCAGCCCCAGCATTTT.

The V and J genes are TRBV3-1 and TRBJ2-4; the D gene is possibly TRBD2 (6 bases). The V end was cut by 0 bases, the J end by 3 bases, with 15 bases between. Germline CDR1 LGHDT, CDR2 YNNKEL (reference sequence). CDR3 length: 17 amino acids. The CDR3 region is CASSQDPPSVDKNIQYF. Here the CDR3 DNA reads TGTGCCAGCAGCCAAGATCCTCCTAGCGTCGACAAAAACATTCAGTACTTC.

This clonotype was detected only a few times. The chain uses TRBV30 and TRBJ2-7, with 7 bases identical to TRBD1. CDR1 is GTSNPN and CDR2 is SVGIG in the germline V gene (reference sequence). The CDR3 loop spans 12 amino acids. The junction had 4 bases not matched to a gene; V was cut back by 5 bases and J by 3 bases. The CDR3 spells CAWGDRVYEQYF. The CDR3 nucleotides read TGTGCCTGGGGTGACAGGGTCTACGAGCAGTACTTC.

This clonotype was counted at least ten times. For the CDR3, the DNA is TGTGCCAGCAGTTACTCGAGGGCATTCACTGAAGCTTTCTTT. This sequence encodes CASSYSRAFTEAFF. V is TRBV6-5 and J is TRBJ1-1; no reliable D call. CDR3 length: 14 amino acids. The germline gives CDR1 MNHEY, CDR2 SVGAGI. V lost 0 bases and J lost 4, with 9 bases in between.

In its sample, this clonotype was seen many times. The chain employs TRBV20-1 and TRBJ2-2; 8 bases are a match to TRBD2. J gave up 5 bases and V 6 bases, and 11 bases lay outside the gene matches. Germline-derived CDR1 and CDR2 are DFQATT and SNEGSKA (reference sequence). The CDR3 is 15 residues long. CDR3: CSANSPERETGELFF. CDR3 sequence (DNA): TGCAGTGCCAATTCCCCCGAGCGGGAGACCGGGGAGCTGTTTTTT.

In DNA form, the CDR3 reads TGTGCCAGCAGCTTGGCCCCGGGGGACATTCAGTACTTC. Encoded protein: CASSLAPGDIQYF. V gene TRBV5-5 combines with J gene TRBJ2-4; D may be TRBD2 (6 bases). The V end lost 0 bases, the J end lost 8 bases, and 9 bases lay between the germline ends. The CDR3 has 13 residues. Germline CDR1 and CDR2: SGHKS and YYEKEE (reference sequence).